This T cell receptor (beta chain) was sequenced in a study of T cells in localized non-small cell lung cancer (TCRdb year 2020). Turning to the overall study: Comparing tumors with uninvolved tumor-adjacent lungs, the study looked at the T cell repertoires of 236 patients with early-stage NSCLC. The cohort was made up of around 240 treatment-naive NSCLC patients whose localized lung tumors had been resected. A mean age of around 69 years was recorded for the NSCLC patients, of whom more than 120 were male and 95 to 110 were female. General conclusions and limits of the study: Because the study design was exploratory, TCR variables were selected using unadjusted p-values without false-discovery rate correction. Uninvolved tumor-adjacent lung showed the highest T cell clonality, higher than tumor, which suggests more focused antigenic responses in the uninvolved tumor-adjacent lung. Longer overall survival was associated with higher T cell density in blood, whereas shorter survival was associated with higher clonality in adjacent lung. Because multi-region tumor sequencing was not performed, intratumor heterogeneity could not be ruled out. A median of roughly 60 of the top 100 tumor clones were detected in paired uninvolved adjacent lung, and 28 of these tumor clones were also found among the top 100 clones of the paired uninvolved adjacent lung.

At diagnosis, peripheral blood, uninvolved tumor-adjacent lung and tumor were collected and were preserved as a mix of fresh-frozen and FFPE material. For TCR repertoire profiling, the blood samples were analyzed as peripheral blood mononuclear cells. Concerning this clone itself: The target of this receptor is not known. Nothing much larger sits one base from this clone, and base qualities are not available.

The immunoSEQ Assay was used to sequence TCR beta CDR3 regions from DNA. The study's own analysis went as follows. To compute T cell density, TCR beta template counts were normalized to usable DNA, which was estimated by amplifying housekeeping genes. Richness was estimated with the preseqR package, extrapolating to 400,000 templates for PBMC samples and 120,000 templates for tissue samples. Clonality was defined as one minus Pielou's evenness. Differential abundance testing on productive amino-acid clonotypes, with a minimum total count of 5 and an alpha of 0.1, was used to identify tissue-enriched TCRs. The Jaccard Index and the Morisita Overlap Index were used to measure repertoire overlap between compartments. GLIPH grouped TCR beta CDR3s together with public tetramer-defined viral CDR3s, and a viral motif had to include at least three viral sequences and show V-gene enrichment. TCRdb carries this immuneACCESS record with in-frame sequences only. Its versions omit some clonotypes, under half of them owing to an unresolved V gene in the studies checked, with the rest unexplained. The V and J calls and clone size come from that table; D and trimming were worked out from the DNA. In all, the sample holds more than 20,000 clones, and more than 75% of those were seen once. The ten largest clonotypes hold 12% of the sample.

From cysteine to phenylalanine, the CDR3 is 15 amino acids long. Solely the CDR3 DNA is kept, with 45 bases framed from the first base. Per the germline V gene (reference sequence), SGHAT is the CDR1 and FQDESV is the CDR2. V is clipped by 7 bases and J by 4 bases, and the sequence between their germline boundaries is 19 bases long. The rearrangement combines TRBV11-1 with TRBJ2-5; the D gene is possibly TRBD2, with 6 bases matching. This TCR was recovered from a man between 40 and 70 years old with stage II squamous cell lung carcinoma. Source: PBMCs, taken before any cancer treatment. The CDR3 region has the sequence CASTPKGLRRETQYF. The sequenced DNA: TGTGCCAGCACCCCTAAGGGACTTAGGAGAGAGACCCAGTACTTC. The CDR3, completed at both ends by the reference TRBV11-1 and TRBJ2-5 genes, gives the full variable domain EAEVAQSPRYKITEKSQAVAFWCDPISGHATLYWYRQILGQGPELLVQFQDESVVDDSQLPKDRFSAERLKGVDSTLKIQPAELGDSAMYLCASTPKGLRRETQYFGPGTRLLVL.